Listed below are T cell receptor beta chains from one sample, sequenced in a study of blood T cell repertoires in COVID-19. TCRdb's table, derived via immunoSEQ multiplex PCR, lists solely in-frame clones and lacks some. Here the sample spans roughly 250,000 clones, approximately 84% being singletons. The sample was peripheral blood. The receptor set was obtained from a person aged 70 to 80 with COVID-19, enrolled during active disease. Both conserved end residues are part of each CDR3. D genes are given only for firm matches. Clone size is shown for a subset of rows, as once, few, many or a class of expanded clone.

DNA	CDR3	size	J	D	V
TGTGCCAGCAGTTTATTAGCCGTCGGGAATAGCAATCAGCCCCAGCATTTT	CASSLLAVGNSNQPQHF	NA	TRBJ1-5	NA	TRBV28
TGCGCCAGCAGCGCGGAGGGGTTGGACGAGCAGTACTTC	CASSAEGLDEQYF	NA	TRBJ2-7	NA	TRBV5-1
TGTGCCAGCAGCTTAAACCGGGGCACTGAAGCTTTCTTT	CASSLNRGTEAFF	few	TRBJ1-1	NA	TRBV11-2
TGTGCCAGCAGCTGGACAGGCACCGGTGGCTACACCTTC	CASSWTGTGGYTF	once	TRBJ1-2	TRBD1	TRBV6-2/TRBV6-3
TGTGCCAGCGGCGGAGCCTACGAGCAGTACTTC	CASGGAYEQYF	NA	TRBJ2-7	NA	TRBV6-5
TGTGCCATCAGGGATCCGGGACACTCCGGCAATCAGCCCCAGCATTTT	CAIRDPGHSGNQPQHF	NA	TRBJ1-5	NA	TRBV10-3
TGTGCCAGCAGCTTAGGTTCAGGGATGGATAACTATGGCTACACCTTC	CASSLGSGMDNYGYTF	NA	TRBJ1-2	NA	TRBV11-2
TGTGCCACCTTTACTGACAGTTACAATGAGCAGTTCTTC	CATFTDSYNEQFF	NA	TRBJ2-1	NA	TRBV28
TGTGCCAGCAGTCTCCGGGGGACAGGGAATGAAAAACTGTTTTTT	CASSLRGTGNEKLFF	once	TRBJ1-4	TRBD1	TRBV2
TGTGCCAGCAGCTTGGGGCGGACAGGGCAGTCAGATACGCAGTATTTT	CASSLGRTGQSDTQYF	NA	TRBJ2-3	TRBD1	TRBV7-2
TGTGCCAGCAGCGTCGGGGAGCGGGAGACCCAGTACTTC	CASSVGERETQYF	NA	TRBJ2-5	NA	TRBV9
TGTGCCAGCAGCAAAGGTGGGGAGGAGCAGTACTTC	CASSKGGEEQYF	NA	TRBJ2-7	NA	TRBV21-1
TGCGCCAGCAGCCGATTGACAGGGGCTACCTACGAGCAGTACTTC	CASSRLTGATYEQYF	NA	TRBJ2-7	TRBD1	TRBV4-3
TGCGCCAGCAGCTGGAAGTTTGGACAGAAGACCGGGGAGCTGTTTTTT	CASSWKFGQKTGELFF	NA	TRBJ2-2	NA	TRBV5-1
TGTGCCAGCAGCCAGGACAGGGGAGACACCGGGGAGCTGTTTTTT	CASSQDRGDTGELFF	NA	TRBJ2-2	TRBD1	TRBV7-7
TGTGCCAGCTCACCACGACAGGACCCAAACTATGGCTACACCTTC	CASSPRQDPNYGYTF	NA	TRBJ1-2	NA	TRBV18
TGTGCTAGTGGTTTTGGTCAGCCGGGCACCGGGGAGCTGTTTTTT	CASGFGQPGTGELFF	NA	TRBJ2-2	NA	TRBV12-5
TGTGCCACCACCGCGACGCGGACAGAAAACACTGAAGCTTTCTTT	CATTATRTENTEAFF	NA	TRBJ1-1	NA	TRBV18